The clone carrying this TCR beta chain was counted at least ten times. The antigen is not known. Alpha and beta constant-region primers primed reverse transcription of around 0.5 ug RNA. Using multiplexing indices, alpha and beta chain libraries were generated apart by chain-specific third strand synthesis. MiXCR, applied by TCRdb to the 5' RACE reads, yields one record per CDR3 protein. Counted here are 5,000 to 7,500 distinct CDR3 sequences, 8% to 10% occurring once; the ten biggest clones make up 20%. Follow-up blood was drawn about 14 weeks, roughly three months, after antiretroviral therapy began. The repertoire came from unfractionated whole blood and reflected all unsorted peripheral T cells. The germline V gene encodes CDR1 LNHNV and CDR2 YYDKDF (reference sequence). V was cut by 4 bases and J by 1 base, with 11 bases left in between. The CDR3 runs to 15 residues. The sample comes from a study of HIV-infected patients and healthy controls. The wider study: Early therapy brought no consistent CD8 count shift, though the CD4:CD8 ratio rose a little. Study-wide points: HIV+ repertoires were severely depleted of MAIT alpha-chain CDR3s, unlike healthy controls. Compared with controls, mean Gini indices were significantly raised in HIV-infected repertoires, possibly indicating oligoclonality. The authors saw processing only sixteen HIV-infected individuals as a major limitation on generality.

Sequencing was performed on blood, taken during antiretroviral therapy. The TCR originated in an adult with HIV infection. V is TRBV15 and J is TRBJ1-5, with D possibly matching TRBD1 (5 bases). The CDR3 coding sequence is TGTGCCACCAGCACAGGGCGAGGAAGCAATCAGCCCCAGCATTTT. This gives the protein CATSTGRGSNQPQHF.